This entry lists 17 T cell receptor beta chains sequenced from one sample in a study of T-cell reconstitution after alpha-beta-depleted transplantation in children. A TCRbeta library incorporating unique molecular identifiers was prepared. TCRdb passed the PCR reads through MiXCR, listing each CDR3 protein once. The sample contains around 600,000 distinct CDR3 sequences, 23% of which appear only once. Here the sequenced sample was PBMCs, mostly from graft donor cells, taken 360 days after TCRalphabeta/CD19-depleted stem cell transplant. The receptor source for this set is a boy in the first two years of life who had a stem cell transplant for acute myeloid leukemia, so the T cells may come from the graft donor.

In this sample, this clonotype turned up many times. The V and J genes are TRBV28 and TRBJ2-7, with no clear D. Germline V gene sequence: CDR1 MDHEN, CDR2 SYDVKM. The germline V and J ends were trimmed by 6 bases and 0 bases, with 12 bases remaining between them. CDR3 length equals 14 residues. The CDR3 protein is CASSTDDLSYEQYV. CDR3 DNA: TGTGCCAGCAGCACCGATGACCTCTCCTACGAGCAGTACGTC.

This clonotype has a handful of counts. V is TRBV4-2 and J is TRBJ2-3, with D uncertain. Trimming removed 0 bases from V and 5 bases from J, with 9 bases in between. From germline, CDR1 is LGHNA and CDR2 YNFKEQ. The CDR3 consists of 14 residues. The CDR3 DNA is TGTGCCAGCAGCCAAGAGGGAACACTAGATACGCAGTATTTT. This translates into CASSQEGTLDTQYF.

This clonotype was recorded many times. The chain couples TRBV7-2 to TRBJ2-3; 12 bases are shared with TRBD2. The CDR3 is 15 residues long. V lost 4 bases and J lost 3; bases outside the gene matches: 2. Germline CDR1 SGHTA, CDR2 FQGNSA. The CDR3 DNA reads as TGTGCCAGCAGCTCTAGCGGGGGGGCTACAGATACGCAGTATTTT. Translating gives CASSSSGGATDTQYF.

This clonotype was detected a few times. This chain uses TRBV2 with TRBJ2-5, with 9 bases that match TRBD1. V gave up 5 bases and J gave up 1 base; unmatched junction bases: 2. Germline lookup yields CDR1 SNHLY and CDR2 FYNNEI. The CDR3 covers 14 residues. CDR3 nucleotide sequence: TGTGCCAGCAGTTACAGGGGGCGCCAAGAGACCCAGTACTTC. This gives the protein CASSYRGRQETQYF.

This clonotype was seen a few times. The rearrangement links TRBV10-3 to TRBJ1-2; TRBD1 aligns across 9 bases. The CDR3 consists of 16 residues. Per germline, CDR1 ENHRY and CDR2 SYGVKD. The junction had 8 bases not matched to a gene; V was cut back by 6 bases and J by 0 bases. The chain's CDR3 is CAISRDRERANYGYTF. In DNA form, the CDR3 reads TGTGCCATCAGCCGGGACAGGGAAAGAGCTAACTATGGCTACACCTTC.

This clonotype was observed at least ten times. The V and J genes are TRBV29-1 and TRBJ2-3, with a tentative D call TRBD2 (6 bases). The CDR3 is 16 residues long. V lost 0 bases to trimming and J lost 1 base, with 14 bases between them. Per the germline V gene, CDR1 is SQVTM and CDR2 is ANQGSEA. The CDR3 reads CSVEDWRGVRTDTQYF. The CDR3 DNA sequence: TGCAGCGTTGAAGATTGGCGGGGTGTTCGCACAGATACGCAGTATTTT.

The CDR3 sequence is CASSFQGRFQETQYF. The CDR3 DNA follows: TGTGCCAGCAGCTTCCAGGGGAGGTTCCAAGAGACCCAGTACTTC. The V and J genes are TRBV7-6 and TRBJ2-5, with D possibly called TRBD1 or TRBD2 (6 bases each). CDR3 length: 15 residues. Trimming shortened V by 3 bases and J by 1 base, and 12 bases separated the two germline ends. The germline CDR1 and CDR2 sequences are SGHVS and FNYEAQ.

This clonotype was observed a few times. V gene TRBV12-3 or TRBV12-4 combines with J gene TRBJ1-1; D remains ambiguous. V dropped 5 bases and J dropped 1 base, with 11 bases sitting between them. There are 14 residues in the CDR3. This CDR3 reads CASSPERWNTEAFF. The CDR3 DNA follows: TGTGCCAGCAGTCCCGAACGGTGGAACACTGAAGCTTTCTTT.

This clonotype came up a few times. The chain combines TRBV21-1 with TRBJ1-1. TRBV21-1 is annotated as a pseudogene. The CDR3 is 15 residues long. This CDR3 is CASSKLRGLYTEAFF. The CDR3 DNA is TGTGCCAGCAGCAAACTGCGAGGTCTATACACTGAAGCTTTCTTT.

This clonotype came up many times. The V gene is TRBV20-1, the J gene TRBJ2-3; 9 positions match TRBD2. The length of the CDR3 is 16 residues. In germline, CDR1 is DFQATT, CDR2 SNEGSKA (reference sequence). V shed 0 bases, J shed 1 base, and the junction held 5 bases outside the gene matches. CDR3 loop: CSARDPKRGGTDTQYF. The CDR3 nucleotides read TGCAGTGCTAGAGATCCTAAGCGGGGGGGCACAGATACGCAGTATTTT.

The chain recombines TRBV6-2 or TRBV6-3 with TRBJ1-2; 8 bases are a match to TRBD1. Germline lookup yields CDR1 MNHEY and CDR2 SVGEGT. The CDR3 consists of 14 residues. The V and J ends lost 7 bases and 3 bases, in that order; junction bases with no gene match: 7. The CDR3 DNA sequence: TGTGCCAGCATGCGGGACAGGATTTACTATGGCTACACCTTC. Translation: CASMRDRIYYGYTF.

This clonotype has a handful of counts. A read error is possible here, since a much larger clone lies one base away. The V gene is TRBV2, the J gene TRBJ1-2; D is undetermined. The CDR3 sequence is 13 residues long. Germline CDR1 reads SNHLY; CDR2 reads FYNNEI. CDR3 sequence reads: CASSRAANCGYTF. The CDR3 nucleotides read TGTGCCAGCAGCCGGGCAGCTAACTGTGGCTACACCTTC.

This clonotype has ten or more counts. The chain employs TRBV5-1 and TRBJ2-1, with unresolved D. V lost 4 bases to trimming and J lost 0 bases, with 11 bases between them. The V gene's germline CDR1 is SGHRS and CDR2 YFSETQ. This CDR3 contains 15 residues. This chain's CDR3 is CASSGPTYSYNEQFF. The DNA of the CDR3 is TGCGCCAGCAGCGGACCGACGTACTCCTACAATGAGCAGTTCTTC.

This clonotype turned up a few times. V is TRBV25-1 and J is TRBJ2-1; the D gene is possibly TRBD2 (7 bases). This CDR3 contains 13 residues. V lost 7 bases, J lost 8 bases, and 15 bases lay in between. Germline loops: CDR1 MGHDK, CDR2 SYGVNS. This CDR3 reads CASTQGGGDEQFF. Written as DNA, the CDR3 is TGTGCCAGCACCCAAGGGGGGGGCGATGAGCAGTTCTTC. Using reference TRBV25-1 and TRBJ2-1 for the parts outside the CDR3, the full variable domain is EADIYQTPRYLVIGTGKKITLECSQTMGHDKMYWYQQDPGMELHLIHYSYGVNSTEKGDLSSESTVSRIRTEHFPLTLESARPSHTSQYLCASTQGGGDEQFFGPGTRLTVL.

The rearrangement uses TRBV20-1 and TRBJ2-3; D not resolved. CDR3 length equals 14 residues. The germline V gene encodes CDR1 DFQATT and CDR2 SNEGSKA (reference sequence). V lost 5 bases and J lost 0, with 12 bases in between. The chain's CDR3 is CSARLGSSTDTQYF. The CDR3 DNA reads as TGCAGTGCTCGTTTGGGATCTAGCACAGATACGCAGTATTTT.

The chain joins TRBV4-1 to TRBJ2-5; TRBD2 matches at 7 bases. V lost 5 bases, J lost 3 bases, and 6 bases stayed unmatched. Germline-derived CDR1 and CDR2 are MGHRA and YSYEKL. The CDR3 is 14 amino acids. The CDR3 nucleotides read TGCGCCAGCAGCACCCCTGGGACTAAAGAGACCCAGTACTTC. Amino acids: CASSTPGTKETQYF.

The rearrangement links TRBV6-6 to TRBJ2-1; no clear D gene. Trimming shortened V by 2 bases and J by 5 bases, and 4 bases separated the two germline ends. The CDR3 contains 12 residues. In germline, CDR1 is MNHNY, CDR2 SVGAGI (reference sequence). CDR3 protein: CASSYMDNEQFF. As DNA, the CDR3 is TGTGCCAGCAGTTACATGGACAATGAGCAGTTCTTC.